One and the same sample provided the 20 T cell receptor beta chains below, sequenced in a study of CXCR3-negative and CXCR3-positive naive CD8 T cells. These receptors are not linked to any known antigen. Study-wide points: When CXCR3-positive naive cells were set against CXCR3-negative naive cells, the former had more hydrophobic TRB CDR3s.

TRB cDNA was prepared as libraries by UMI-labeled 5' RACE. TCRdb reprocessed the 5' RACE reads and reports one entry per CDR3 protein, with no DNA. In total, the table holds 55,000 to 70,000 distinct CDR3 sequences. The sequencing input was naive CXCR3+ CD8+ T cells from blood. The subset was: CD45RO-CCR7+CD27+CD95- naive CD8+ T cells expressing CXCR3 (TNR3+). The source of these receptors is a human donor in good health. Some clones in this sample may be carry-over from other donors' samples.

The chain uses TRBV5-1 and TRBJ2-7. There are 13 residues in the CDR3. Germline CDR1 reads SGHRS; CDR2 reads YFSETQ. The CDR3 here is CASSLARAYEQYF.

The chain combines TRBV4-3 with TRBJ2-7. Per the germline V gene, CDR1 is LGHNA and CDR2 is YSLEER. The CDR3 is 15 residues long. CDR3 region: CASSQDRGSSYEQYF.

This chain links TRBV28 with TRBJ2-4; the TRBD1 assignment by TCRdb is unverifiable without DNA. CDR3 length: 13 amino acids. Germline CDR1 MDHEN, CDR2 SYDVKM. The chain's CDR3 is CASSLTGKGIQYF.

V and J are TRBV24-1 and TRBJ2-5; TCRdb lists TRBD1, though no DNA is available to test this call. This CDR3 spans 17 amino acids. Germline CDR1 KGHDR, CDR2 SFDVKD. The CDR3 here is CATSDARQGTRQETQYF.

V and J are TRBV12-3 or TRBV12-4 and TRBJ2-5; lacking DNA, the TRBD2 call made by TCRdb goes unchecked. The CDR3 length is 15 residues. This CDR3 reads CASREAGDHQETQYF.

V and J are TRBV4-3 and TRBJ1-1. CDR1 is LGHNA and CDR2 is YSLEER in the germline V gene. CDR3 length: 14 residues. This CDR3 reads CASSPWQRSTEAFF.

J is TRBJ2-7 and V is TRBV7-6; TCRdb selects TRBD1, and the lack of DNA leaves this call unchecked. The CDR3 length is 18 residues. CDR1 is SGHVS and CDR2 is FNYEAQ in the germline V gene. CDR3 loop: CASSLGGTGAGRAYEQYF.

This chain links TRBV7-9 with TRBJ1-1. The germline gives CDR1 SEHNR, CDR2 FQNEAQ (reference sequence). CDR3 length: 15 amino acids. CDR3 sequence reads: CASTDRTNENTEAFF.

The chain joins TRBV7-6 to TRBJ2-1; the D call of TRBD1 rests on TCRdb alone, since no DNA is present to check it. The CDR3 totals 16 residues. Germline V CDR1 and CDR2: SGHVS, FNYEAQ. The CDR3 reads CASSSPRGGRNNEQFF. Using reference TRBV7-6 and TRBJ2-1 for the parts outside the CDR3, the full variable domain is GAGVSQSPRYKVTKRGQDVALRCDPISGHVSLYWYRQALGQGPEFLTYFNYEAQQDKSGLPNDRFSAERPEGSISTLTIQRTEQRDSAMYRCASSSPRGGRNNEQFFGPGTRLTVL.

The chain links TRBV29-1 to TRBJ2-3; the D call of TRBD2 rests on TCRdb alone, since no DNA is present to check it. The V gene's germline CDR1 is SQVTM and CDR2 ANQGSEA. The CDR3 is 16 residues long. CDR3 in amino acids: CSVEAGGDLSTDTQYF.

This rearrangement joins TRBV6-5 to TRBJ2-2; absent DNA, TCRdb's TRBD1 call cannot be checked. The CDR3 has 15 amino acids. From germline, CDR1 is MNHEY and CDR2 SVGAGI. CDR3 sequence reads: CASSYPGGYTGELFF.

The chain employs TRBV28 and TRBJ1-2. Germline V CDR1 and CDR2: MDHEN, SYDVKM. There are 12 residues in the CDR3. CDR3 sequence reads: CASSTWDYGYTF.

The chain joins TRBV15 to TRBJ1-1; TCRdb picks TRBD1, but there is no DNA to check that call. CDR1 and CDR2 from the germline V gene are LNHNV and YYDKDF (reference sequence). The CDR3 runs to 17 residues. This CDR3 reads CATSRRGPGTGGLEAFF.

The V call is TRBV7-9, the J call TRBJ1-2; TCRdb picks TRBD1, but there is no DNA to check that call. CDR3 length: 15 amino acids. Germline CDR1 reads SEHNR; CDR2 reads FQNEAQ (reference sequence). CDR3 sequence: CASSPKGQGNYGYTF. The complete variable domain, with remaining parts taken from reference TRBV7-9 and TRBJ1-2, reads DTGVSQNPRHKITKRGQNVTFRCDPISEHNRLYWYRQTLGQGPEFLTYFQNEAQLEKSRLLSDRFSAERPKGSFSTLEIQRTEQGDSAMYLCASSPKGQGNYGYTFGSGTRLTVV.

The V call is TRBV7-6, the J call TRBJ1-5; TCRdb proposes TRBD1, but this gene call is untestable without DNA. Per germline, CDR1 SGHVS and CDR2 FNYEAQ. This CDR3 has 15 residues. CDR3 amino acids: CASSLDPGSSQPQHF.

The chain employs TRBV20-1 and TRBJ2-2; lacking DNA, the TRBD1 call made by TCRdb goes unchecked. Germline values: CDR1 DFQATT, CDR2 SNEGSKA (reference sequence). The CDR3 length is 14 residues. CDR3 in amino acids: CSASSWENTGELFF.

The chain recombines TRBV29-1 with TRBJ2-3. Germline-derived CDR1 and CDR2 are SQVTM and ANQGSEA. The CDR3 has 14 residues. The CDR3: CSANEYLSTDTQYF.

The CDR3 sequence is CASSLGDSYEQYF. The rearrangement links TRBV6-2 or TRBV6-3 to TRBJ2-7. This CDR3 is 13 amino acids long. CDR1 is MNHEY, CDR2 SVGEGT, per germline.

The V and J genes are TRBV29-1 and TRBJ2-5; with no DNA, the TCRdb D assignment of TRBD2 cannot be verified. Germline V CDR1 and CDR2: SQVTM, ANQGSEA. The CDR3 has 13 residues. CDR3 in amino acids: CSGWDFSEGTQYF.

CDR3 in amino acids: CASSEGRRFEQYF. The V gene is TRBV2, the J gene TRBJ2-7. Germline V gene data show CDR1 as SNHLY and CDR2 as FYNNEI. This CDR3 has 13 amino acids.